Presented here are 2 T cell receptor beta chains from one specimen sequenced in a study of monozygotic twins with inflammatory bowel disease. From its re-call of the 5' RACE reads, TCRdb lists each CDR3 protein once, without DNA. The sample shows 330,000 or so distinct CDR3 sequences, and under 2.5% sits with its ten largest clones. The material sequenced was blood. Receptors were obtained from a human donor with ulcerative colitis or Crohn's disease, or a healthy co-twin of an affected twin (not recorded which).

The rearrangement uses TRBV29-1 and TRBJ2-1; TCRdb picks TRBD1, but there is no DNA to check that call. The CDR3 length is 12 residues. Germline lookup yields CDR1 SQVTM and CDR2 ANQGSEA. The CDR3 reads CSPHKPGQEQFF.

The chain combines TRBV20-1 with TRBJ1-3; the D gene TCRdb calls, TRBD1, cannot be checked with no DNA. Germline loops: CDR1 DFQATT, CDR2 SNEGSKA (reference sequence). This CDR3 contains 12 residues. The CDR3 reads CSARTVGNTIYF.